The 8 T cell receptor beta chains listed next were all sequenced from one sample in a study of blood T cells in healthy people across ages. The authors ran a second PCR of 7 to 11 cycles using a sample-barcoded 5' primer and a J-beta primer mix. TCRdb reprocessed the 5' RACE reads via MiXCR and lists one record per CDR3 protein. The table records approximately 690,000 distinct CDR3 sequences, 35% to 50% of them present only once. The sequencing input was blood. Source of these receptors: a man at least 80 years old in good health.

CDR3 residues: CASSQGQGEGGYTF. CDR3 DNA sequence: TGTGCCAGCAGCCAGGGACAGGGAGAAGGTGGCTACACCTTC. The rearrangement links TRBV7-2 to TRBJ1-2, with 9 bases matching TRBD1. J gave up 7 bases and V 5 bases, and 8 bases lay outside the gene matches. Germline CDR1 SGHTA, CDR2 FQGNSA. The CDR3 sequence is 14 residues long.

At least ten counts were recorded for this clonotype. This chain uses TRBV4-3 with TRBJ1-2, with 7 bases identical to TRBD1. The length of the CDR3 is 14 residues. Trimming cost V 3 bases and J 8 bases; bases outside gene matches: 9. Germline loops: CDR1 LGHNA, CDR2 YSLEER. The CDR3 reads CASSQYTGDGGYTF. DNA of the CDR3: TGCGCCAGCAGCCAGTATACAGGGGACGGAGGCTACACCTTC.

This clonotype was detected many times. The chain has TRBV20-1 and TRBJ2-1; 8 bases match TRBD2. Unmatched junction bases numbered 14, after V lost 0 bases and J lost 10 bases. The CDR3 length is 16 residues. Germline CDR1 and CDR2: DFQATT and SNEGSKA (reference sequence). CDR3: CSARDRDGGGFREQFF. The CDR3 DNA reads as TGCAGTGCTAGAGATCGTGACGGGGGGGGGTTTCGGGAGCAGTTCTTC.

The J gene is TRBJ1-5, the V gene TRBV4-1; D call uncertain. This CDR3 has 11 amino acids. V lost 8 bases to trimming and J lost 6 bases, with 8 bases between them. CDR1 is MGHRA, CDR2 YSYEKL, per germline. Here the CDR3 reads CASAWIQPQHF. CDR3 in DNA: TGCGCCAGCGCATGGATTCAGCCCCAGCATTTT.

This clonotype was seen a few times. V and J are TRBV20-1 and TRBJ2-7, with 9 bases identical to TRBD2. The germline V gene encodes CDR1 DFQATT and CDR2 SNEGSKA (reference sequence). The CDR3 spans 17 residues. With V trimmed by 4 bases and J by 5 bases, 18 bases remained unmatched. The CDR3 DNA follows: TGCAGTGCTACCACACCCCAATTAATAGCGGGAGAGGACGAGCAGTACTTC. It is translated as CSATTPQLIAGEDEQYF.

J is TRBJ2-1 and V is TRBV7-2; 13 bases are shared with TRBD2. J lost 5 bases, V lost 1 base, and 5 bases had no gene match. Germline assignment: CDR1 SGHTA and CDR2 FQGNSA. The CDR3 is made up of 17 amino acids. The chain's CDR3 is CASSLGGTSGTNNEQFF. The CDR3 nucleotides read TGTGCCAGCAGCTTAGGGGGGACTAGCGGGACAAACAATGAGCAGTTCTTC.

This clonotype has at least ten counts. The rearrangement uses TRBV2 and TRBJ2-3; 9 bases agree with TRBD1. This CDR3 region has 14 residues. V lost 5 bases to trimming and J lost 1 base; unmatched junction nucleotides: 1. CDR1 and CDR2 from the germline V gene are SNHLY and FYNNEI. The CDR3 region has the DNA TGTGCCAGCAGTCGACAGGGGGGCACAGATACGCAGTATTTT. Translated, it gives CASSRQGGTDTQYF.

V is TRBV29-1 and J is TRBJ2-3, with D uncertain. The CDR3 is 16 residues long. V lost 0 bases and J 2 bases, leaving 15 bases between the germline ends. Germline V lookup: CDR1 SQVTM, CDR2 ANQGSEA. The CDR3 reads CSVEDRVHYNTDTQYF. The CDR3 nucleotides read TGCAGCGTTGAAGATAGGGTTCACTATAACACAGATACGCAGTATTTT.